This T cell receptor (beta chain) was recorded in a study of early T cells in non-severe SARS-CoV-2 infection. For the study at large: The authors sequenced bulk RNA from unsorted whole blood, leaving chains unpaired.

With 6 bases removed from V and 8 bases from J, the gap between germline ends came to 7 bases. CDR1 is MRHNA and CDR2 is SNTAGT in the germline V gene. The CDR3 covers 10 residues. One entry per CDR3 protein results from TCRdb running MiXCR on the 5' RACE reads. The sample includes more than 85,000 distinct CDR3 sequences, around 13% of them seen just once. Sequencing was performed on whole blood. The chain recombines TRBV6-4 with TRBJ1-2; D is undetermined. The source is an adult who was a healthcare worker with PCR-confirmed SARS-CoV-2 infection or an uninfected control (not recorded which). Written as DNA, the CDR3 is TGTGCCAGCAGATCGGACGGCTACACCTTC. As protein: CASRSDGYTF.